This T cell receptor beta chain was identified in a study of cytomegalovirus exposure and HLA in healthy donors. Broader study findings: Later analysis showed most CMV-associated TCR beta chains appearing HLA-restricted.

60 Vbeta and 13 Jbeta primers were used in PCR. TCRdb's copy holds only in-frame clones and misses some; the assay was immunoSEQ multiplex PCR. The table records roughly 200,000 clones, roughly four fifths of them present only once. About this clone itself: Its target is not known.

This CDR3 is built from 14 residues. The ends were cut back, 4 bases at V and 5 bases at J, with 14 bases in the middle. CDR1 is MGHRA, CDR2 YSYEKL, per germline. The receptor comes from a man aged 50 to 60 in good health and CMV-seronegative. Source material: PBMCs. This chain connects TRBV4-1 to TRBJ1-1, with a weak D call TRBD1 (6 bases). CDR3 residues: CASSPAPGETEAFF. The CDR3 DNA follows: TGCGCCAGCAGCCCAGCGCCAGGGGAAACTGAAGCTTTCTTT.